This T cell receptor beta chain was retrieved from a study of T cells expressing NK-cell markers. Germline-derived CDR1 and CDR2 are LGHDT and YNNKEL (reference sequence). This CDR3 is built from 13 residues. TCRdb reprocessed the 5' RACE reads and stores each CDR3 protein as one record, lacking DNA. The sample features 200,000 to 300,000 distinct CDR3 sequences, with around 4.2% in its top ten. Specimen: blood T cells: a sorted CD56 or NKG2C T cell subset, CD4+ or CD8+ T cells, or bulk PBMC T cells (not recorded which). This TCR was recovered from a woman aged 18-69 years in good health. This rearrangement joins TRBV3-1 to TRBJ1-5. CDR3 sequence: CASSQDHYQPQHF.